The clone carrying this TCR beta chain occurred many times. Its target is unknown. These data originate in a study of breast tumors, draining lymph nodes, adjacent tissues. Study conclusions and caveats: Data fit most tumor T cells coming from lymph node, expanding in tumor. Tumor TCR diversity was below lymph nodes but above nontumor tissue. That most tumor T cells come from lymph nodes remained unproven. Tumor and nontumor repertoires were significantly more similar in luminal-like than in basal-like breast cancer.

TCRdb reprocessed the multiplex PCR reads via MiXCR and lists one record per CDR3 protein. In the table there are over 200,000 distinct CDR3 sequences, about 34% of which are singletons. Axillary draining lymph nodes of breast cancer patients supplied the node samples. V lost 5 bases and J lost 2, with 11 bases in between. Germline-derived CDR1 and CDR2 are MNHEY and SVGAGI. The CDR3 contains 14 residues. The chain combines TRBV6-5 with TRBJ2-3, with D possibly being TRBD1 or TRBD2 (7 bases each). Sequencing input: axillary lymph node tissue. This TCR came from a female donor with breast cancer. Some clones in this sample may be carry-over from other donors' samples. The CDR3 spells CASSQGGLTDTQYF. In DNA, the CDR3 is TGTGCCAGCAGTCAGGGGGGGCTCACAGATACGCAGTATTTT.